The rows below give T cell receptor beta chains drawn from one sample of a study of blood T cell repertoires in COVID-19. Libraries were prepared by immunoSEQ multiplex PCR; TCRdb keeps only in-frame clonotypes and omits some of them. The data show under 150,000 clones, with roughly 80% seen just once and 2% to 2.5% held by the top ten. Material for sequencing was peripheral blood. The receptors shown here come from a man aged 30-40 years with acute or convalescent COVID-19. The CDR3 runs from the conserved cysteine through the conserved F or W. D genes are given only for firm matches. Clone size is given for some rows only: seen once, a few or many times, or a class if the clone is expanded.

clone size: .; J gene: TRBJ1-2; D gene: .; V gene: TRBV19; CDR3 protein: CASSPGTNYGYTF; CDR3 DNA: TGTGCCAGTAGTCCCGGGACTAACTATGGCTACACCTTC
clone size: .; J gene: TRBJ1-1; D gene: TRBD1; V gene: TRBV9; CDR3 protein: CASSGSGGGNTEAFF; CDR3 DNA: TGTGCCAGCAGCGGCTCAGGGGGCGGGAACACTGAAGCTTTCTTT
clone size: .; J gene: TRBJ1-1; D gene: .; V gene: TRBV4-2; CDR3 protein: CASSLTGPTEAFF; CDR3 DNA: TGTGCCAGCAGCCTCACAGGACCCACTGAAGCTTTCTTT
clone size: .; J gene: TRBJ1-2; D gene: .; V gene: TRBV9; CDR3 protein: CASSQEVGYGYTF; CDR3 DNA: TGTGCCAGCAGTCAGGAGGTTGGCTATGGCTACACCTTC
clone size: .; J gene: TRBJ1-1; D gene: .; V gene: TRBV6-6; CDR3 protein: CASSALLNTEAFF; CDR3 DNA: TGTGCCAGCAGTGCCCTATTGAACACTGAAGCTTTCTTT
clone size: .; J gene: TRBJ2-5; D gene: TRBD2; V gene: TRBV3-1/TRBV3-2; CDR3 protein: CASSQVGASGETQYF; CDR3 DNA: TGTGCCAGCAGCCAAGTGGGGGCTAGCGGGGAGACCCAGTACTTC
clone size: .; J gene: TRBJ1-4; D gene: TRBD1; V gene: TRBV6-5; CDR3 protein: CASSPRDRGEKLFF; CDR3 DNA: TGTGCCAGCAGCCCCCGGGACAGGGGTGAAAAACTGTTTTTT
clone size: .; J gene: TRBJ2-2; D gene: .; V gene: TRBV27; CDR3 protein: CASSFSTNTGELFF; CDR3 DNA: TGTGCCAGCAGTTTTTCTACCAACACCGGGGAGCTGTTTTTT
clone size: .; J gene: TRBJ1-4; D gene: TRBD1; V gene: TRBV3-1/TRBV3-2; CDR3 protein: CASSQTGGGPEKLFF; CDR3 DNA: TGTGCCAGCAGCCAGACAGGGGGTGGTCCCGAAAAACTGTTTTTT
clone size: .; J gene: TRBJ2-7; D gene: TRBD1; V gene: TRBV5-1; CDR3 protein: CASSLVQGADEQYF; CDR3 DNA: TGCGCCAGCAGCTTGGTGCAGGGGGCGGACGAGCAGTACTTC
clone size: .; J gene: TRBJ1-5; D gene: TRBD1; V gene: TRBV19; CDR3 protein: CASIADRAFNQPQHF; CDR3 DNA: TGTGCCAGTATAGCGGACAGGGCTTTCAATCAGCCCCAGCATTTT
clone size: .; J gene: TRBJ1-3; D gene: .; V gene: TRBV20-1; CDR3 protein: CSASIQGSGNTIYF; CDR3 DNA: TGCAGTGCGAGTATACAGGGCTCTGGAAACACCATATATTTT
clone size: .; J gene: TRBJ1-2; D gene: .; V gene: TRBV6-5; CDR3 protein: CASGSRTGTNYGYTF; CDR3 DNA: TGTGCCAGCGGATCCCGGACCGGGACAAACTATGGCTACACCTTC
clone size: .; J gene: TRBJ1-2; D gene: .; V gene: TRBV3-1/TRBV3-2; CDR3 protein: CASSQSDLPPYGYTF; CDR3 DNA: TGTGCCAGCAGCCAATCGGACTTACCACCCTATGGCTACACCTTC
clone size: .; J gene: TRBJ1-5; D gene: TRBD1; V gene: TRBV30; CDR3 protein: CAWTTGEPQPQHF; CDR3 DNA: TGTGCCTGGACGACAGGGGAGCCTCAGCCCCAGCATTTT
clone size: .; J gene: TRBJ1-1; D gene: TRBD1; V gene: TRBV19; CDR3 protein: CASSMFRTGGTEAFF; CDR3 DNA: TGTGCCAGTAGTATGTTTAGGACAGGGGGCACTGAAGCTTTCTTT
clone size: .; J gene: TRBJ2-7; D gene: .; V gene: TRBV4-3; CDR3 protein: CASSQDGGGHYEQYF; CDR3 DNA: TGCGCCAGCAGCCAAGATGGAGGGGGCCACTACGAGCAGTACTTC
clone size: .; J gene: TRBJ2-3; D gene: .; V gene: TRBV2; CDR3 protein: CASSERGAGGTDTQYF; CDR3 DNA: TGTGCCAGCAGTGAACGGGGGGCGGGCGGCACAGATACGCAGTATTTT
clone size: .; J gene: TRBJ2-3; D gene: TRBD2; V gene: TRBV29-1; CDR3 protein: CSVEGLARIGTDTQYF; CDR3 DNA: TGCAGCGTTGAGGGACTAGCGCGTATCGGCACAGATACGCAGTATTTT
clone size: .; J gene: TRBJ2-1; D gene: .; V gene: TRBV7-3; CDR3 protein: CASSRGSSYNEQFF; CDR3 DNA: TGTGCCAGCAGCCGTGGGAGCTCCTACAATGAGCAGTTCTTC
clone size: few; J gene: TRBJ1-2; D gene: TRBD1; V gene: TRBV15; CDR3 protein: CATSRDRDRGLGYTF; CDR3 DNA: TGTGCCACCAGCAGAGATAGAGACAGGGGCCTCGGCTACACCTTC
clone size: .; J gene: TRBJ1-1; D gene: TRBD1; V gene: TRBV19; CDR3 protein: CASSFRGADTEAFF; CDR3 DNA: TGTGCCAGTAGTTTCAGGGGGGCGGACACTGAAGCTTTCTTT
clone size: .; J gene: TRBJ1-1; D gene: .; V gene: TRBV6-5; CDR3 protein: CASSHKGRWLTEAFF; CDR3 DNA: TGTGCCAGCAGTCACAAGGGGCGCTGGCTAACTGAAGCTTTCTTT
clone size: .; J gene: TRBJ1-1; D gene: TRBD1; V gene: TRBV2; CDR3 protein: CASCWGQGTEAFF; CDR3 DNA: TGTGCCAGCTGTTGGGGACAGGGAACTGAAGCTTTCTTT
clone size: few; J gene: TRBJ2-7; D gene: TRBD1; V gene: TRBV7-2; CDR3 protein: CASTLTGFGYEQYF; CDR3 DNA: TGTGCCAGCACCCTGACAGGGTTCGGCTACGAGCAGTACTTC
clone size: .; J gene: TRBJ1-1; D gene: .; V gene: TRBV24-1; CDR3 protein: CATTPAGARDTEAFF; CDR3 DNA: TGTGCCACCACGCCGGCAGGGGCGCGGGACACTGAAGCTTTCTTT
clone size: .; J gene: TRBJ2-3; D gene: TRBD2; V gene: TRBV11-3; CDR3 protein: CASSLGGGAEGTQYF; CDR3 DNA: TGTGCCAGCAGCTTGGGCGGGGGGGCTGAAGGTACGCAGTATTTT
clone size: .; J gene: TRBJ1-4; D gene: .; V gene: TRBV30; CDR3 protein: CAWSWRFKLFF; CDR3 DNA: TGTGCCTGGAGTTGGCGGTTCAAACTGTTTTTT
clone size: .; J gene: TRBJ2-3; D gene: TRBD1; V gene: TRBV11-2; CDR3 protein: CASSSPFPTGGTDTQYF; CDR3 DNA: TGTGCCAGCAGCTCCCCCTTTCCCACAGGGGGGACAGATACGCAGTATTTT
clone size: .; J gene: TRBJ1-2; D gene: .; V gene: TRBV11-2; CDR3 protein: CASSRGGDSYGYTF; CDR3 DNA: TGTGCCAGCAGTCGAGGGGGTGACTCTTACGGCTACACCTTC
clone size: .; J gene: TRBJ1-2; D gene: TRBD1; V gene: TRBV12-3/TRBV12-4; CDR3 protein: CASRKTGVGGYTF; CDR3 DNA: TGTGCCAGCAGGAAGACAGGGGTCGGGGGCTACACCTTC
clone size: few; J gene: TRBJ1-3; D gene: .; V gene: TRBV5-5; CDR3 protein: CASSLDRDPGNTIYF; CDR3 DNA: TGTGCCAGCAGCTTGGACAGAGATCCTGGAAACACCATATATTTT
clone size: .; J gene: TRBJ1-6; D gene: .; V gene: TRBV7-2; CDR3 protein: CASSSGAGRNSPLHF; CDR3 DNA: TGTGCCAGCAGCTCCGGGGCAGGGAGGAATTCACCCCTCCACTTT
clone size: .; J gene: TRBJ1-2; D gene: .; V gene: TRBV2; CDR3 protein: CASSVPRSIMADYGYTF; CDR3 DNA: TGTGCCAGCAGTGTCCCTCGCAGTATTATGGCGGACTATGGCTACACCTTC
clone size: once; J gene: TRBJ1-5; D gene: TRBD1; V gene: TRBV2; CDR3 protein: CASRDRGRNQPQHF; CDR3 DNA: TGTGCCAGCCGGGACAGGGGGCGGAATCAGCCCCAGCATTTT
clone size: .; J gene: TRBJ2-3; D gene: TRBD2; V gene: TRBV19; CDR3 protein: CASGRTSGLTDTQYF; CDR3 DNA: TGTGCCAGTGGACGGACTAGCGGACTCACAGATACGCAGTATTTT
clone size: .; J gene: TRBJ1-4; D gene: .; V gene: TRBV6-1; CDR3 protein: CASSESRRNEKLFF; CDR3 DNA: TGTGCCAGCAGTGAATCCCGGAGAAATGAAAAACTGTTTTTT
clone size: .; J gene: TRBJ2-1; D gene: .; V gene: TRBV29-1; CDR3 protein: CSVEVIASNEQFF; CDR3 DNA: TGCAGCGTTGAAGTGATAGCGTCGAATGAGCAGTTCTTC
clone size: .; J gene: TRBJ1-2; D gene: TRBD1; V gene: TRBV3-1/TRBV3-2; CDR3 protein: CASGGQGRGYTF; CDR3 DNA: TGTGCCAGCGGGGGACAGGGGAGGGGCTACACCTTC
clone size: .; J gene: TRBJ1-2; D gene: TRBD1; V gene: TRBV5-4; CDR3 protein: CASSQGAEVNGYTF; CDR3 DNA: TGTGCCAGCAGCCAGGGGGCTGAGGTTAATGGCTACACCTTC
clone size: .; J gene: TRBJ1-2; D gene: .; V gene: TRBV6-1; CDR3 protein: CASSGVLWQGRGANYGYTF; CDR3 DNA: TGTGCCAGCAGTGGGGTTCTTTGGCAGGGAAGGGGTGCTAACTATGGCTACACCTTC
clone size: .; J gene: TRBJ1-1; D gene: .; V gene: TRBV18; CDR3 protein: CASSPRGQWTEAFF; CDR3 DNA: TGTGCCAGCTCACCAAGAGGACAGTGGACTGAAGCTTTCTTT
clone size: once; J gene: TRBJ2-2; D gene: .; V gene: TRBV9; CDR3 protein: CASSITGHYVTGELFF; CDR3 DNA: TGTGCCAGCAGCATAACGGGACACTACGTAACCGGGGAGCTGTTTTTT
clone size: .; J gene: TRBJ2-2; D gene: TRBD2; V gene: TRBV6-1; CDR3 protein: CASSEAGGPGELFF; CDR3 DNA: TGTGCCAGCAGTGAAGCGGGAGGGCCCGGGGAGCTGTTTTTT
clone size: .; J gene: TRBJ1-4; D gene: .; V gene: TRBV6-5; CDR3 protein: CASSYSGGTNEKLFF; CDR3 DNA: TGTGCCAGCAGTTACTCCGGGGGAACTAATGAAAAACTGTTTTTT
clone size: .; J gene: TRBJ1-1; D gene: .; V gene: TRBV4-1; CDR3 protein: CASSQAQNTEAFF; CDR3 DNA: TGCGCCAGCAGCCAGGCACAGAACACTGAAGCTTTCTTT
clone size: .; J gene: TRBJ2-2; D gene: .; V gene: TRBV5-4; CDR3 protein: CASSLLPTGSNTGELFF; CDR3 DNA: TGTGCCAGCAGCTTATTACCGACAGGTTCCAACACCGGGGAGCTGTTTTTT